A single sample is the source of the 18 T cell receptor beta chains below, sequenced in a study of regulatory T cells in long-lasting Graves disease. Noted time point: persistent/refractory GD, antithyroid drugs over 5 years with positive TRAb. PBMCs provided the RNA from which the TCR library was made. To make TCR beta libraries, researchers used iRepertoire HTBI primers and Arm-PCR of CDR3 regions. Via MiXCR, TCRdb re-called the multiplex PCR reads, giving one row per CDR3 protein. Of around 340,000 distinct CDR3 sequences listed, around 20% are singletons. The specimen was peripheral blood mononuclear cells (PBMCs), collected when the disease was refractory, from a patient treated with antithyroid drugs. These receptors all stem from a female donor with Graves disease.

In this sample, this clonotype turned up many times. The CDR3 protein is CASSTNREYTF. The DNA of the CDR3 is TGTGCCAGCTCAACTAACAGGGAATACACCTTC. The chain combines TRBV18 with TRBJ1-2; the D gene is possibly TRBD1 (6 bases). V lost 5 bases to trimming and J lost 11 bases, with 12 bases between them. The CDR3 covers 11 residues. The germline V gene encodes CDR1 KGHSH and CDR2 LQKENI.

This clonotype turned up a few times. The V and J genes are TRBV7-2 and TRBJ1-1, with 9 bases lining up with TRBD1. V lost 1 base, J lost 2 bases, and 8 bases stayed unmatched. The CDR3 spans 17 residues. Germline-derived CDR1 and CDR2 are SGHTA and FQGNSA. CDR3 in DNA: TGTGCCAGCAGCTTAGGGTCTGGACAGGGGCTCAACACTGAAGCTTTCTTT. It translates to CASSLGSGQGLNTEAFF.

This clonotype appeared many times. The chain is built from TRBV12-3 or TRBV12-4 and TRBJ2-2; D might be TRBD1 or TRBD2, each matching 5 bases. Trimming left V 7 bases short and J 3 bases short, with 18 bases between. The CDR3 runs 16 residues. The CDR3, as DNA: TGTGCCAGCACTGTAGCCCGGGACGGGTACACCGGGGAGCTGTTTTTT. Translation: CASTVARDGYTGELFF.

Points on this clonotype: A clone one base away is much larger, so this may be a read error. The chain carries TRBV12-5 and TRBJ1-2, with TRBD1 as a possible D gene (6 bases). Trimming shortened V by 8 bases and J by 3 bases, and 16 bases separated the two germline ends. The CDR3 totals 14 residues. CDR1 LGHNT and CDR2 FRNRAP come from the germline V gene. The CDR3 coding sequence is TGTGCTAGTACCCTGACAGGAACTGACTATGGCTACACCTTC. Amino acid sequence: CASTLTGTDYGYTF. The full variable domain, completed using reference TRBV12-5 and TRBJ1-2, is DARVTQTPRHKVTEMGQEVTMRCQPILGHNTVFWYRQTMMQGLELLAYFRNRAPLDDSGMPKDRFSAEMPDATLATLKIQPSEPRDSAVYFCASTLTGTDYGYTFGSGTRLTVV.

This clonotype showed up just a few times. The J gene is TRBJ2-5, the V gene TRBV24-1; no clear D. The CDR3 is 14 amino acids. Germline V gene sequence: CDR1 KGHDR, CDR2 SFDVKD. V was clipped by 4 bases and J by 2 bases, with 10 bases between them. This CDR3 is CATSDSNRQETQYF. The CDR3 DNA follows: TGTGCCACCAGTGACAGCAATCGGCAAGAGACCCAGTACTTC.

This clonotype was observed a handful of times. The rearrangement links TRBV9 to TRBJ2-4; 7 bases are shared with TRBD2. Germline V gene sequence: CDR1 SGDLS, CDR2 YYNGEE. V lost 4 bases, J lost 5 bases, and 6 bases stayed unmatched. The length of the CDR3 is 14 residues. The CDR3 loop is CASSPLGRENIQYF. Written as DNA, the CDR3 is TGTGCCAGCAGCCCCCTTGGGAGGGAAAACATTCAGTACTTC.

This clonotype has at least ten counts. The chain combines TRBV28 with TRBJ2-7; 9 nucleotides line up with TRBD1. Germline CDR1 and CDR2: MDHEN and SYDVKM. Trimming at V came to 5 bases and at J to 2 bases, leaving 7 bases not matched to a gene. The CDR3 is 15 residues long. This CDR3 is CASSPGTGLPYEQYF. Here the CDR3 DNA reads TGTGCCAGCAGTCCTGGGACAGGGTTGCCCTACGAGCAGTACTTC.

This clonotype came up many times. The V gene is TRBV2, the J gene TRBJ2-5, with TRBD2 matching 9 bases. CDR3 size: 15 residues. Trimming at V came to 7 bases and at J to 3 bases, leaving 9 bases not matched to a gene. The germline V gene encodes CDR1 SNHLY and CDR2 FYNNEI. The CDR3 here is CASTGERGAEETQYF. The CDR3 nucleotides are TGTGCCAGCACGGGGGAGCGGGGGGCAGAAGAGACCCAGTACTTC.

By sample fraction, this clonotype is medium-sized. The chain joins TRBV20-1 to TRBJ1-5; possibly TRBD1 for D (6 bases). The V end was cut by 6 bases, the J end by 5 bases, with 17 bases between. The CDR3 extends over 14 amino acids. Germline V lookup: CDR1 DFQATT, CDR2 SNEGSKA (reference sequence). CDR3 loop: CSAKMAGVDQPQHF. As DNA, the CDR3 is TGCAGTGCCAAGATGGCAGGGGTAGATCAGCCCCAGCATTTT.

This clonotype has more than one count but fewer than ten. The rearrangement uses TRBV3-1 and TRBJ1-1; D remains ambiguous. V lost 0 bases and J 7 bases, leaving 6 bases between the germline ends. CDR3 length: 12 amino acids. Looked up from germline, CDR1 is LGHDT and CDR2 is YNNKEL (reference sequence). CDR3: CASSQEGSEAFF. Written as DNA, the CDR3 is TGTGCCAGCAGCCAAGAAGGGAGTGAAGCTTTCTTT.

Turning to this clonotype: The junction shows a germline mismatch at one end, possibly a read error. V is TRBV7-3 and J is TRBJ1-2, with D uncertain. Germline V gene lookup returns CDR1 SGHTA and CDR2 FQGTGA. The length of the CDR3 is 13 residues. CDR3 sequence: CASSLVPNDGYTF. For the CDR3, the DNA is TGTGCCAGCAGCTTAGTACCTAACGATGGCTACACCTTC.

The J gene is TRBJ2-5, the V gene TRBV7-3, with TRBD2 matching over 13 bases. Looked up from germline, CDR1 is SGHTA and CDR2 is FQGTGA. The V gene end was trimmed by 4 bases and the J gene end by 0 bases; junction bases not matched to a gene: 14. CDR3 length: 20 residues. The CDR3 bases are TGTGCCAGCAGCTCCAGGGGCTACGGACTAGCGGGAGTGTACCAAGAGACCCAGTACTTC. Translated, it gives CASSSRGYGLAGVYQETQYF.

This clonotype showed up many times. This sequence joins TRBV6-6 and TRBJ2-5; tentative D call: TRBD1 (5 bases). CDR3 length equals 17 residues. The V gene's germline CDR1 is MNHNY and CDR2 SVGAGI (reference sequence). V lost 0 bases and J 5 bases, leaving 19 bases between the germline ends. CDR3 DNA: TGTGCCAGCAGTTACTCGACCGAGTGGGGCTGGGGTGAGACCCAGTACTTC. Protein: CASSYSTEWGWGETQYF.

Ten or more counts support this clonotype. J is TRBJ2-7 and V is TRBV7-8; either TRBD1 or TRBD2 may fit D (5 bases each). Germline V CDR1 and CDR2: SGHVS, FQNEAQ. Deletions cut 7 bases from V and 1 base from J, with 14 bases between. CDR3 size: 14 residues. This chain's CDR3 is CASTPRDLSYEQYF. The CDR3 DNA sequence: TGTGCCAGCACCCCCCGGGACCTTTCCTACGAGCAGTACTTC.

A word on this clonotype: With a much larger clone just one base away, this may be a read error. The chain carries TRBV2 and TRBJ2-7, with 7 bases matching TRBD1. Germline CDR1 is SNHLY and CDR2 is FYNNEI. The CDR3 spans 16 residues. The CDR3 bases are TGTGCCGGCAGTGAAGCGGAGGACAGGAGCTCCTACGAGCAGTACTTC. Translation gives CAGSEAEDRSSYEQYF.

The chain couples TRBV28 to TRBJ2-1; D is perhaps TRBD1 (6 bases). The V and J ends lost 2 bases and 6 bases respectively, with 11 bases between them. The CDR3 has 14 residues. Germline CDR1 reads MDHEN; CDR2 reads SYDVKM. This CDR3 is CASSLTGTFNEQFF. For the CDR3, the DNA is TGTGCCAGCAGTTTAACCGGGACATTCAATGAGCAGTTCTTC.

This clonotype was seen only a few times. This CDR3 is CAWRTDSPLHF. CDR3 DNA sequence: TGTGCCTGGAGAACAGATTCACCCCTCCACTTT. The V gene is TRBV30, the J gene TRBJ1-6; D is ambiguous. V was trimmed by 3 bases and J by 8 bases, leaving 5 bases between them. Germline V gene sequence: CDR1 GTSNPN, CDR2 SVGIG (reference sequence). The CDR3 is 11 amino acids.

Details on this clonotype: A read error may produce the germline difference seen at one junction end. The chain joins TRBV5-6 to TRBJ1-5; TRBD1 aligns across 7 bases. The CDR3 loop spans 16 amino acids. Per the germline V gene, CDR1 is SGHDT and CDR2 is YYEEEE. The CDR3, as DNA: TGTGCCGGCAGCTTGGCCGGGGACAGTTACAATCAGCCCCAGCATTTT. This encodes CAGSLAGDSYNQPQHF.